The present TCR beta chain was sequenced within a study of early T cells in non-severe SARS-CoV-2 infection. CDR1 is KGHDR, CDR2 SFDVKD, per germline. The CDR3 contains 15 residues. V lost 4 bases and J lost 5, with 16 bases in between. This clonotype was seen only a few times. TCRdb re-called the 5' RACE reads with MiXCR, one entry per CDR3 protein. Seen here are tens of thousands of distinct CDR3 sequences, more than 14% observed once, and the top ten hold approximately 3.8%. The source is an adult who was a healthcare worker with PCR-confirmed SARS-CoV-2 infection or an uninfected control (not recorded which). Specimen: whole blood, collected at baseline. The chain has TRBV24-1 and TRBJ1-1; D ambiguous. The CDR3 loop is CATSEARNTPTEAFF. Written as DNA, the CDR3 is TGTGCCACCAGTGAGGCCAGGAACACTCCTACTGAAGCTTTCTTT.